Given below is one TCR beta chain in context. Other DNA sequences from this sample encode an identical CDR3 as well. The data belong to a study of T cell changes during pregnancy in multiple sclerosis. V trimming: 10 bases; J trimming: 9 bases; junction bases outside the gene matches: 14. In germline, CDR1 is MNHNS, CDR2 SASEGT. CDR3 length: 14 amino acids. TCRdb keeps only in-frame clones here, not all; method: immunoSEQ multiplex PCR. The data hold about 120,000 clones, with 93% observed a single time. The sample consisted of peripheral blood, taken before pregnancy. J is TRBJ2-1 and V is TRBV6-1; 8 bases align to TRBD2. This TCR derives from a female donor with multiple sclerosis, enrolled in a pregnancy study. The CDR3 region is CATTTPGRAVEQFF. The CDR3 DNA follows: TGTGCCACCACAACACCCGGGAGGGCCGTTGAGCAGTTCTTC.